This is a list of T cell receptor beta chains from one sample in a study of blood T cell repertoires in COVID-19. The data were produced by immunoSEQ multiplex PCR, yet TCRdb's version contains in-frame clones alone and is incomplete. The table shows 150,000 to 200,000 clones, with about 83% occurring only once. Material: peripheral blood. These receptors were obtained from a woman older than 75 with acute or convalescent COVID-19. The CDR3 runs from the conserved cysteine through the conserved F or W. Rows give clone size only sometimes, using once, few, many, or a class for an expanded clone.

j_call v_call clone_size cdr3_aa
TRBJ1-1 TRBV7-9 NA CASGAVRLEAFF
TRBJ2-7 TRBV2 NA CASHWGLAGGSEQYF
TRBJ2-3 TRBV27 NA CASSFLGGSDTQYF
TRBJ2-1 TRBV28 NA CASSLLQGGQFF
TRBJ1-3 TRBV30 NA CAWSPGQASGNTIYF
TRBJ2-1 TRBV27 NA CASRASGGGEQFF
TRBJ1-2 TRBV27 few CASSLRMGYYGYTF
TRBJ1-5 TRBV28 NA CASSSGYQPQHF
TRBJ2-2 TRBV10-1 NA CASSRSPDRDTGELFF
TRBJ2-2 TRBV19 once CASGPRAGGQSGELFF
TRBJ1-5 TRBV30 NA CAWSQQGNQPQHF
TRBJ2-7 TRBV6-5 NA CASSSGSGGSYEQYF
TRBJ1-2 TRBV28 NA CASSLPDRDLGYTF
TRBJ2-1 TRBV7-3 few CASSLTGGNPYNEQFF
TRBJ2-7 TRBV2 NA CASSSGTGWFEQYF
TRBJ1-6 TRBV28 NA CASSSPGDSPLHF
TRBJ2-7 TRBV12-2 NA CASRLAWAGSYEQYF
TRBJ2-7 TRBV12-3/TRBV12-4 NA CASRGRLYEQYF
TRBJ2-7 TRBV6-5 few CASSLYYEQYF
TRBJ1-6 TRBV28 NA CASRRTDNSPLHF
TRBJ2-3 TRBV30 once CAWSSNGLAGVDF
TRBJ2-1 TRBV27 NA CASRPPRTSGRGEQFF